The 11 T cell receptor beta chains given below trace back to one sample, sequenced in a study of shared clonotypes between healthy human individuals. Clones were read by immunoSEQ multiplex PCR, and TCRdb kept only the in-frame ones, dropping some. The top ten clones hold about 0.38% of a sample with around 2.5 million clones, 93% of them seen once. The sequenced sample was naive CD4+ T cells from PBMCs. The subset denotes: CD45RA+ positively selected. These receptors all come from a man aged 18-30 years in good health. Some clones in this sample may be carry-over from other donors' samples.

This clone came up once. The genes are TRBV5-1 and TRBJ1-2, with 7 bases identical to TRBD1. This CDR3 region has 13 residues. V trimming: 4 bases; J trimming: 8 bases; junction bases outside the gene matches: 8. CDR1 SGHRS and CDR2 YFSETQ come from the germline V gene. The CDR3 sequence: CASSPDRPEGYTF. The CDR3 nucleotides are TGCGCCAGCAGCCCGGACAGGCCGGAAGGCTACACCTTC.

This chain uses TRBV5-1 with TRBJ2-3; 16 positions match TRBD2. Germline CDR1 and CDR2: SGHRS and YFSETQ. V shed 0 bases, J shed 4 bases, and the junction held 5 bases outside the gene matches. The CDR3 extends over 18 amino acids. CDR3 loop: CASSLGGLAGGASDTQYF. In DNA form, the CDR3 reads TGCGCCAGCAGCTTGGGGGGACTAGCGGGAGGGGCGTCAGATACGCAGTATTTT.

This rearrangement joins TRBV28 to TRBJ2-5; TRBD1 aligns across 7 bases. Germline V gene lookup returns CDR1 MDHEN and CDR2 SYDVKM. After removal of 6 bases from V and 5 bases from J, the junction contained 12 bases not matched to a gene. CDR3 length: 15 amino acids. CDR3: CASSPGTDTRETQYF. The DNA of the CDR3 is TGTGCCAGCAGCCCCGGGACAGATACACGGGAGACCCAGTACTTC. Supplemented by reference TRBV28 and TRBJ2-5, the full variable domain reads DVKVTQSSRYLVKRTGEKVFLECVQDMDHENMFWYRQDPGLGLRLIYFSYDVKMKEKGDIPEGYSVSREKKERFSLILESASTNQTSMYLCASSPGTDTRETQYFGPGTRLLVL.

A remark on this clone: Other DNA sequences within the sample encode an identical CDR3. This rearrangement joins TRBV28 to TRBJ1-5, with unresolved D. Looked up from germline, CDR1 is MDHEN and CDR2 is SYDVKM. V lost 1 base and J 4 bases, leaving 8 bases between the germline ends. The CDR3 has 14 residues. The CDR3 DNA sequence: TGTGCCAGCAGTTTATACAGAGGTAATCAGCCCCAGCATTTT. Protein sequence: CASSLYRGNQPQHF.

This chain joins TRBV6-5 and TRBJ1-1; no reliable D call. Germline CDR1 and CDR2: MNHEY and SVGAGI. This CDR3 has 13 amino acids. V lost 5 bases and J 11 bases, leaving 18 bases between the germline ends. The CDR3 spells CASSAWTKTVAFF. The CDR3 DNA follows: TGTGCCAGCAGTGCCTGGACCAAGACCGTCGCTTTCTTT.

The chain links TRBV5-4 to TRBJ2-1; TRBD2 might be the D (5 bases). The CDR3 sequence is 15 residues long. Germline V lookup: CDR1 SGHNT, CDR2 YYREEE (reference sequence). Trimming shortened V by 4 bases and J by 6 bases, and 17 bases separated the two germline ends. CDR3 loop: CASSPRISGVNEQFF. The CDR3 DNA sequence: TGTGCCAGCAGCCCGAGGATCAGCGGAGTCAATGAGCAGTTCTTC.

The sample holds a few counts of this clone. The V gene is TRBV4-2, the J gene TRBJ1-4; possible D gene TRBD1, 6 bases. The CDR3 length is 16 residues. V gave up 5 bases and J gave up 5 bases, with 18 bases separating them. Germline V gene data show CDR1 as LGHNA and CDR2 as YNFKEQ. The CDR3, as DNA: TGTGCCAGCAGCGCCCAAGGGACAAACGGGAATGAAAAACTGTTTTTT. This translates into CASSAQGTNGNEKLFF.

The chain uses TRBV4-1 and TRBJ2-1, with 9 bases that match TRBD1. The CDR3 sequence is 16 residues long. CDR1 and CDR2 (germline): MGHRA, YSYEKL. V dropped 4 bases and J dropped 0; count of bases not matched to a gene: 4. For the CDR3, the DNA is TGCGCCAGCAGCCGACCGGACAGGGGCTCCTACAATGAGCAGTTCTTC. It codes for CASSRPDRGSYNEQFF.

This rearrangement joins TRBV9 to TRBJ2-2; 8 bases align to TRBD1. The CDR3 runs 16 residues. Germline V gene lookup returns CDR1 SGDLS and CDR2 YYNGEE. The J segment lost 0 bases and the V segment lost 4 bases, leaving 5 bases of the junction unmatched. CDR3 sequence (DNA): TGTGCCAGCAGCCCCCAGGGGGCCGCGAACACCGGGGAGCTGTTTTTT. It translates to CASSPQGAANTGELFF.

The chain links TRBV5-1 to TRBJ2-1, with 10 bases fitting TRBD2. The CDR3 has 19 residues. The trim removed 6 bases at V and 2 bases at J, leaving 17 bases unmatched. CDR1 and CDR2 from the germline V gene are SGHRS and YFSETQ. The CDR3 is CASTSSGSNPKVPYNEQFF. Here the CDR3 DNA reads TGCGCCAGCACCTCTAGCGGGAGTAACCCAAAGGTCCCCTACAATGAGCAGTTCTTC. Combining the CDR3 with reference TRBV5-1 and TRBJ2-1 gives the whole variable domain KAGVTQTPRYLIKTRGQQVTLSCSPISGHRSVSWYQQTPGQGLQFLFEYFSETQRNKGNFPGRFSGRQFSNSRSEMNVSTLELGDSALYLCASTSSGSNPKVPYNEQFFGPGTRLTVL.

This clone was observed a handful of times. CDR3 in DNA: TGCAGCGCCCTGGACAGGGGACATGGCTACACCTTC. It is translated as CSALDRGHGYTF. The J gene is TRBJ1-2, the V gene TRBV29-1; 9 nucleotides match TRBD1. The CDR3 sequence is 12 residues long. V trimming: 7 bases; J trimming: 6 bases; junction bases outside the gene matches: 6. Germline loops: CDR1 SQVTM, CDR2 ANQGSEA. Combining the CDR3 with reference TRBV29-1 and TRBJ1-2 gives the whole variable domain SAVISQKPSRDICQRGTSLTIQCQVDSQVTMMFWYRQQPGQSLTLIATANQGSEATYESGFVIDKFPISRPNLTFSTLTVSNMSPEDSSIYLCSALDRGHGYTFGSGTRLTVV.